This TCR beta chain was sequenced during a study of blood T cell repertoires in COVID-19. Study-level background: The United States, Italy and Spain were the sources of the acute and convalescent COVID-19 samples. Sample material is recorded as cDNA or gDNA derived from T cells, B-cell-depleted T cells, or PBMCs.

Here immunoSEQ multiplex PCR was the method, and the copy in TCRdb shows in-frame clones only, minus some. Here the sample spans fewer than 85,000 clones, approximately 87% being singletons. The CDR3 extends over 13 amino acids. CDR1 MDHEN and CDR2 SYDVKM come from the germline V gene. Trimming removed 8 bases at V and 2 bases at J, with 10 bases between. Sequencing was done on a sample of peripheral blood. This receptor was obtained from a man aged 45-60 years with active COVID-19. The genes are TRBV28 and TRBJ1-3; no reliable D call. The CDR3 loop is CASEGETGNTIYF. Here the CDR3 DNA reads TGTGCCAGCGAGGGAGAGACTGGAAACACCATATATTTT.